The 10 T cell receptor beta chains given below trace back to one sample, sequenced in a study of patients and donors after allogeneic stem cell transplantation. Each CDR3 protein gets one entry after TCRdb re-called the RT-PCR reads with MiXCR. Seen here are 20,000 or so distinct CDR3 sequences, under 30% observed once, and the top ten hold 40% to 50%. Sequencing used blood, either unsorted or a sorted T cell fraction (not recorded which). The receptors derive from a human donor who was either an allogeneic HSCT recipient or a stem cell or donor lymphocyte infusion donor (not recorded which). It is not recorded whose cells these are; they may come from a transplant donor.

This clonotype was observed once. The CDR3 region is CASSPLGRGITDTQYF. CDR3 in DNA: TGTGCCAGCTCACCCCTGGGAAGGGGAATAACAGATACGCAGTATTTT. This chain connects TRBV18 to TRBJ2-3; D perhaps matches TRBD1 (5 bases). The CDR3 consists of 16 residues. The germline gives CDR1 KGHSH, CDR2 LQKENI. Trimming took 3 bases from V and 3 from J, leaving 16 bases between them.

This clonotype has a handful of counts. The rearrangement uses TRBV4-3 and TRBJ1-2, with D hard to call. Trimming removed 0 bases at V and 4 bases at J, with 15 bases between. The CDR3 loop spans 16 amino acids. Germline V gene sequence: CDR1 LGHNA, CDR2 YSLEER. The CDR3: CASSQDVEGRIYGYTF. The CDR3 DNA reads TGCGCCAGCAGCCAAGATGTGGAAGGCCGGATCTATGGCTACACCTTC.

The chain uses TRBV7-2 and TRBJ1-2, with 7 bases lining up with TRBD1. This CDR3 has 14 amino acids. The germline CDR1 and CDR2 sequences are SGHTA and FQGNSA. J was trimmed by 5 bases and V by 0 bases; bases with no gene match: 3. The CDR3: CASSLAPTGYGYTF. CDR3 nucleotides: TGTGCCAGCAGCTTAGCCCCGACAGGGTATGGCTACACCTTC.

V usage is TRBV27 and J usage is TRBJ2-7; 8 nucleotides align to TRBD1. This CDR3 is built from 13 residues. The J segment lost 3 bases and the V segment lost 3 bases, leaving 1 base of the junction unmatched. Germline CDR1 reads MNHEY; CDR2 reads SMNVEV (reference sequence). Here the CDR3 reads CASSFGTGYEQYF. For the CDR3, the DNA is TGTGCCAGCAGTTTCGGGACAGGCTACGAGCAGTACTTC.

Here the CDR3 DNA reads TGTGCCAGCAGTTACCAGGGAAGAAGCCACGAGCAGTACTTC. Protein product: CASSYQGRSHEQYF. The V and J genes are TRBV6-5 and TRBJ2-7; D might be TRBD1 (5 bases). Germline lookup yields CDR1 MNHEY and CDR2 SVGAGI. CDR3 size: 14 residues. Trimming took off 2 bases at V and 5 bases at J, with 13 bases between the two ends.

The rearrangement joins TRBV9 to TRBJ1-5, with 7 bases lining up with TRBD1. V was clipped by 3 bases and J by 1 base; unmatched bases: 4. This CDR3 region has 15 residues. Germline CDR1 SGDLS, CDR2 YYNGEE. CDR3 sequence: CASSAEGASNQPQHF. DNA of the CDR3: TGTGCCAGCAGCGCAGAGGGGGCGAGCAATCAGCCCCAGCATTTT.

The chain joins TRBV6-5 to TRBJ1-4; 9 bases are a match to TRBD1. The V segment lost 5 bases and the J segment 7 bases; nucleotides outside the gene matches: 8. Germline V gene data show CDR1 as MNHEY and CDR2 as SVGAGI. CDR3 length: 15 amino acids. This CDR3 is CASSDTGGKSEKLFF. The CDR3 DNA reads as TGTGCCAGCAGTGACACAGGGGGCAAGAGTGAAAAACTGTTTTTT.

This clonotype was observed a few times. V gene TRBV20-1 combines with J gene TRBJ2-7; D ambiguous. Looked up from germline, CDR1 is DFQATT and CDR2 is SNEGSKA (reference sequence). This CDR3 comprises 11 residues. Deletions cut 6 bases from V and 3 bases from J, with 9 bases between. Here the CDR3 DNA reads TGCAGTGCGGTTCGAGGCTACGAGCAGTACGTC. It encodes CSAVRGYEQYV.

This clonotype was picked up one time. The chain employs TRBV20-1 and TRBJ1-2; a weak D match, TRBD1 (5 bases). This CDR3 has 13 amino acids. V was cut by 1 base and J by 10 bases, with 16 bases left in between. The germline V gene has CDR1 DFQATT and CDR2 SNEGSKA (reference sequence). The CDR3 DNA sequence: TGCAGTGCTAGAGTCCCCTCGGGACCACACTACACCTTC. Protein product: CSARVPSGPHYTF.

The genes are TRBV27 and TRBJ2-3, with D possibly matching TRBD1 (5 bases). Germline CDR1 is MNHEY and CDR2 is SMNVEV (reference sequence). The CDR3 is 13 amino acids. V lost 7 bases and J 2 bases, leaving 10 bases between the germline ends. CDR3 nucleotides: TGTGCCAGCAAGGTGGGGCCCACAGATACGCAGTATTTT. Translating it yields CASKVGPTDTQYF.